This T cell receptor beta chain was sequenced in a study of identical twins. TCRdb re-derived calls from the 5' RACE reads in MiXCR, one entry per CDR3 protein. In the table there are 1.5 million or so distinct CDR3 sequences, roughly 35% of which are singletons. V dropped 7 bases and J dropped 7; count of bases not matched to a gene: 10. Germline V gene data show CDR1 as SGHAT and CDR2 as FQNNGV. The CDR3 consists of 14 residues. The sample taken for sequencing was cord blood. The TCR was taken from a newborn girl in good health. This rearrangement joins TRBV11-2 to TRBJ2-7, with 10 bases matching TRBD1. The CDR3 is CASIPGQGRNEQYF. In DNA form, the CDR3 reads TGTGCCAGCATCCCGGGACAGGGGAGGAATGAGCAGTACTTC.